The 16 T cell receptor beta chains reported below all come from one sample, sequenced in a study of blood T cells in healthy people across ages. Primed by a sample-barcoded 5' primer and a J-beta primer mix, a second PCR proceeded for about 6 to 11 cycles. TCRdb reprocessed the 5' RACE reads with MiXCR, giving one entry per CDR3 protein. The sample lists around 1.5 million distinct CDR3 sequences, about 40% occurring once. The sample taken for sequencing was blood. These receptors were obtained from a woman between 18 and 29 years old in good health.

This clonotype was seen a handful of times. The chain joins TRBV29-1 to TRBJ2-5; 7 bases are a match to TRBD2. The V and J ends lost 7 bases and 4 bases, in that order; junction bases with no gene match: 12. CDR1 is SQVTM and CDR2 is ANQGSEA in the germline V gene. The CDR3 sequence is 14 residues long. The CDR3 here is CSARDTGGPETQYF. The CDR3 DNA follows: TGCAGCGCCCGAGACACGGGGGGTCCAGAGACCCAGTACTTC.

V usage is TRBV7-9 and J usage is TRBJ2-7; TRBD2 is a possible D gene (6 bases). The CDR3 runs 14 residues. Per the germline V gene, CDR1 is SEHNR and CDR2 is FQNEAQ (reference sequence). Trimming took 4 bases from V and 5 from J, leaving 15 bases between them. The CDR3 is CASSSPPGVHEQYF. DNA of the CDR3: TGTGCCAGCAGCTCCCCCCCGGGGGTCCACGAGCAGTACTTC.

This clonotype came up a few times. The V and J genes are TRBV14 and TRBJ2-7; a possible D gene is TRBD1 (6 bases). This CDR3 spans 16 amino acids. V was cut by 0 bases and J by 0 bases, with 12 bases left in between. CDR1 is SGHDN and CDR2 is FVKESK in the germline V gene. As DNA, the CDR3 is TGTGCCAGCAGCCAAGATTTGGGGGCCCACTCCTACGAGCAGTACTTC. Amino acid sequence: CASSQDLGAHSYEQYF.

The chain carries TRBV11-2 and TRBJ2-7, with 7 bases aligning to TRBD1. The CDR3 sequence is 13 residues long. Germline CDR1 reads SGHAT; CDR2 reads FQNNGV. V lost 5 bases and J lost 1; bases outside the gene matches: 2. The CDR3 coding sequence is TGTGCCAGCAGCAAGACAGGGTCCTACGAGCAGTACTTC. Translating it yields CASSKTGSYEQYF.

In its sample, this clonotype was seen once. The J gene is TRBJ2-2, the V gene TRBV25-1; possibly TRBD1 or TRBD2 for D (5 bases each). Germline CDR1 and CDR2: MGHDK and SYGVNS. V was shortened by 2 bases and J by 8 bases, with 12 bases between the two germline ends. The CDR3 is made up of 14 amino acids. CDR3 nucleotide sequence: TGTGCCAGCAGTGAACGGGACCCCAGAGGGGAGCTGTTTTTT. Translation: CASSERDPRGELFF.

This sequence joins TRBV30 and TRBJ2-4; 8 positions match TRBD2. CDR3 length: 14 residues. Trimming removed 5 bases from V and 13 bases from J; junction bases left unmatched: 16. Germline lookup yields CDR1 GTSNPN and CDR2 SVGIG (reference sequence). The CDR3 coding sequence is TGTGCCTGGGAATTCGCGGGCAGCGGGGGAGAGCAGTACTTC. Encoded protein: CAWEFAGSGGEQYF.

The V gene is TRBV4-1, the J gene TRBJ2-5; D is unclear. The CDR3 sequence is 15 residues long. The germline CDR1 and CDR2 sequences are MGHRA and YSYEKL. V was shortened by 0 bases and J by 1 base, with 9 bases between the two germline ends. For the CDR3, the DNA is TGCGCCAGCAGCCAAGAGTCGACGGTCCAAGAGACCCAGTACTTC. It encodes CASSQESTVQETQYF.

This chain uses TRBV7-2 with TRBJ2-5; D is perhaps TRBD2 (7 bases). This CDR3 contains 16 residues. V lost 2 bases and J lost 2, with 15 bases in between. Germline CDR1 SGHTA, CDR2 FQGNSA. CDR3 amino acids: CASSLSGGEGQETQYF. DNA of the CDR3: TGTGCCAGCAGCTTATCGGGGGGCGAGGGTCAAGAGACCCAGTACTTC.

This chain links TRBV29-1 with TRBJ2-3; 14 nucleotides agree with TRBD2. Germline values: CDR1 SQVTM, CDR2 ANQGSEA. The CDR3 spans 15 residues. The trim removed 5 bases at V and 1 base at J, leaving 2 bases unmatched. In DNA, the CDR3 is TGCAGCGTTCGGACTAGCGGGGGGCGCACAGATACGCAGTATTTT. This gives the protein CSVRTSGGRTDTQYF.

The chain recombines TRBV5-1 with TRBJ2-7; possible D gene TRBD1, 6 bases. V was shortened by 2 bases and J by 3 bases, with 18 bases between the two germline ends. Germline CDR1 and CDR2: SGHRS and YFSETQ. This CDR3 is built from 16 residues. The CDR3 DNA sequence: TGCGCCAGCAGCTTCGTTCGCAAGGGACATCGCTACGAGCAGTACTTC. It translates to CASSFVRKGHRYEQYF.

The sample holds one count of this clonotype. The chain uses TRBV14 and TRBJ2-2; D is tentatively TRBD1 or TRBD2 (5 bases each). CDR1 is SGHDN and CDR2 is FVKESK in the germline V gene. The CDR3 spans 16 residues. V lost 1 base and J lost 7, with 16 bases in between. CDR3 residues: CASSQVVWGSRGELFF. CDR3 bases: TGTGCCAGCAGCCAAGTGGTATGGGGGTCCCGCGGGGAGCTGTTTTTT.

The chain employs TRBV3-1 and TRBJ2-7, with 9 bases lining up with TRBD1. V was pared by 4 bases and J by 3 bases, with 4 bases of the junction left unmatched. This CDR3 region has 14 residues. In germline, CDR1 is LGHDT, CDR2 YNNKEL (reference sequence). Here the CDR3 reads CASSRTGVIYEQYF. CDR3 coding DNA: TGTGCCAGCAGCCGGACAGGGGTAATCTACGAGCAGTACTTC.

This rearrangement joins TRBV5-1 to TRBJ2-1, with D possibly being TRBD1 (6 bases). Germline values: CDR1 SGHRS, CDR2 YFSETQ. V was trimmed by 0 bases and J by 5 bases, leaving 15 bases between them. The CDR3 loop spans 16 amino acids. DNA of the CDR3: TGCGCCAGCAGCTTGGGGGGACAAAGTGCCCACAATGAGCAGTTCTTC. As protein: CASSLGGQSAHNEQFF. Full variable domain (outside the CDR3, taken from reference TRBV5-1 and TRBJ2-1): KAGVTQTPRYLIKTRGQQVTLSCSPISGHRSVSWYQQTPGQGLQFLFEYFSETQRNKGNFPGRFSGRQFSNSRSEMNVSTLELGDSALYLCASSLGGQSAHNEQFFGPGTRLTVL.

This rearrangement joins TRBV20-1 to TRBJ2-7, with D possibly being TRBD1 or TRBD2 (6 bases each). From germline, CDR1 is DFQATT and CDR2 SNEGSKA (reference sequence). Trimming pared 0 bases from V and 3 bases from J, leaving 18 bases between. The CDR3 has 16 amino acids. In DNA, the CDR3 is TGCAGTGCTAGAGATTTGGGGGGCAGGGCATACTACGAGCAGTACTTC. This sequence encodes CSARDLGGRAYYEQYF.

The count of this clonotype is one. The genes are TRBV4-1 and TRBJ2-7; no clear D. Germline loops: CDR1 MGHRA, CDR2 YSYEKL. V dropped 0 bases and J dropped 7 bases, with 19 bases sitting between them. This CDR3 spans 16 amino acids. DNA of the CDR3: TGCGCCAGCAGCCAAGAGGCCCCGAGCTCCTACAATGAGCAGTACTTC. Protein product: CASSQEAPSSYNEQYF.

This chain links TRBV12-3 or TRBV12-4 with TRBJ1-3; D is unresolved. CDR3 length equals 15 residues. The V end was cut by 3 bases, the J end by 0 bases, with 9 bases between. The CDR3 loop reads CASSLFGVSGNTIYF. The CDR3 nucleotides are TGTGCCAGCAGTTTGTTTGGGGTCTCTGGAAACACCATATATTTT.